These 9 T cell receptor beta chains were all obtained from the same sample, sequenced in a study of beta chain features in type 1 diabetes. Study results and limitations: In every one of the four CD4+ subsets, TCRB CDR3s were moderately but significantly shorter in Type 1 diabetes patients.

These receptors are not linked to any known antigen. Investigators reverse transcribed all isolated RNA, so they sequenced expressed TCRB transcripts. Produced via immunoSEQ multiplex PCR; TCRdb's table is partial and in-frame only. The table shows nearly 350,000 clones, with approximately 9.7% occurring only once. Sequenced material: central memory CD4+ T cells from blood. The receptors stem from a man aged 25 to 40 with type 1 diabetes.

As to this clone: The sample has other DNA sequences that encode this CDR3 too. V is TRBV5-1 and J is TRBJ1-5; TRBD1 matches at 7 bases. J was trimmed by 0 bases and V by 3 bases; bases with no gene match: 3. The V gene's germline CDR1 is SGHRS and CDR2 YFSETQ. CDR3 length: 15 residues. CDR3 in DNA: TGCGCCAGCAGCTCGACAGGGCTTAGCAATCAGCCCCAGCATTTT. It is translated as CASSSTGLSNQPQHF.

About this clone: The sample carries other DNA sequences with the same CDR3. The chain uses TRBV14 and TRBJ1-5; 7 nucleotides match TRBD1. Germline V CDR1 and CDR2: SGHDN, FVKESK. The CDR3 has 13 residues. V gave up 4 bases and J gave up 5 bases; unmatched junction bases: 2. The CDR3 region is CASSRQGDQPQHF. DNA for the CDR3: TGTGCCAGCAGCCGACAGGGAGATCAGCCCCAGCATTTT. The complete variable domain, with remaining parts taken from reference TRBV14 and TRBJ1-5, reads EAGVTQFPSHSVIEKGQTVTLRCDPISGHDNLYWYRRVMGKEIKFLLHFVKESKQDESGMPNNRFLAERTGGTYSTLKVQPAELEDSGVYFCASSRQGDQPQHFGDGTRLSIL.

This chain connects TRBV12-5 to TRBJ2-3; D is possibly TRBD1 (6 bases). CDR1 LGHNT and CDR2 FRNRAP come from the germline V gene. CDR3 length: 16 residues. V was shortened by 6 bases and J by 0 bases, with 16 bases between the two germline ends. The CDR3 DNA follows: TGTGCTAGTGGCCGCGCGACAGGCCCTAGCACAGATACGCAGTATTTT. Translated, it gives CASGRATGPSTDTQYF.

The chain joins TRBV4-3 to TRBJ2-3; TRBD2 agrees at 9 bases. J lost 4 bases, V lost 0 bases, and 8 bases had no gene match. There are 17 residues in the CDR3. The germline V gene encodes CDR1 LGHNA and CDR2 YSLEER. CDR3 residues: CASSQDYGGGAADTQYF. CDR3 sequence (DNA): TGCGCCAGCAGCCAAGATTATGGCGGGGGGGCCGCAGATACGCAGTATTTT.

This rearrangement joins TRBV12-1 to TRBJ2-7; the table's D call of TRBD1 was not tested on the DNA. TRBV12-1 is listed as a pseudogene. There are 15 residues in the CDR3. For the CDR3, the DNA is TGTGCCAGCAGCTCACTACTCAGGGGGCGGAACGAGCAGTACTTC. This codes for CASSSLLRGRNEQYF.

This chain links TRBV6-5 with TRBJ2-5, with 7 bases that match TRBD1. J gave up 2 bases and V 4 bases, and 4 bases lay outside the gene matches. The germline CDR1 and CDR2 sequences are MNHEY and SVGAGI. CDR3 length equals 14 residues. CDR3 in DNA: TGTGCCAGCAGTTCCACGACAGGGCAAGAGACCCAGTACTTC. Its protein is CASSSTTGQETQYF.

The J gene is TRBJ2-6, the V gene TRBV4-3; weak D call: TRBD2 (5 bases). Germline CDR1 LGHNA, CDR2 YSLEER. The CDR3 totals 16 residues. Trimming left V 0 bases short and J 9 bases short, with 15 bases between. The chain's CDR3 is CASSQDFGSEGNVLTF. The CDR3 DNA sequence: TGCGCCAGCAGCCAAGATTTCGGATCCGAGGGCAACGTCCTGACTTTC.

The V and J genes are TRBV18 and TRBJ1-2, with D perhaps matching TRBD1 (5 bases). From germline, CDR1 is KGHSH and CDR2 LQKENI. Deletions cut 3 bases from V and 4 bases from J, with 18 bases between. The CDR3 runs to 16 residues. CDR3 amino acids: CASSPRDVPAGYGYTF. DNA of the CDR3: TGTGCCAGCTCACCCCGGGACGTTCCGGCGGGCTATGGCTACACCTTC.

On this clone: Other DNA sequences within the sample encode an identical CDR3. The chain recombines TRBV5-1 with TRBJ2-7; D not certain. This CDR3 region has 13 residues. Germline V lookup: CDR1 SGHRS, CDR2 YFSETQ. V was shortened by 0 bases and J by 2 bases, with 6 bases between the two germline ends. CDR3 nucleotides: TGCGCCAGCAGCTTGGACGGAGCCTACGAGCAGTACTTC. Translating gives CASSLDGAYEQYF.